This T cell receptor beta chain was retrieved from a study of OX40 agonist ivuxolimab in advanced cancers. Across the whole study: Ivuxolimab is a fully human IgG2 antibody that activates OX40 (CD134). Study outcomes and limitations: CD8+ T cells were the subset that, on average, had more expanded clones than CD4+. The study observed clonal expansion of CD4+ and CD8+ blood T cells by week 6 at 0.1 to 3.0 mg/kg.

A word on this clone: Its antigen is unknown.

V lost 3 bases and J lost 2, with 17 bases in between. Per the germline V gene, CDR1 is LNHDA and CDR2 is SQIVND (reference sequence). This CDR3 is 16 amino acids long. Autoimmune disease history or systemic immunosuppression excluded patients. Measured with immunoSEQ multiplex PCR; TCRdb has only the in-frame clones, and not every one. The sample holds about 73,000 clones, about 90% seen once. The receptor was derived from an adult with an advanced solid tumor such as melanoma, head and neck, liver or kidney cancer. The chain has TRBV19 and TRBJ2-7; D may match TRBD1 or TRBD2 (6 bases each). Material: CD4+ or CD8+ T cells sorted from blood, obtained in a trial of the OX40 agonist ivuxolimab. CDR3 residues: CASSMDGRGRTYEQYF. The CDR3 region has the DNA TGTGCCAGTAGTATGGACGGCCGGGGGCGAACCTACGAGCAGTACTTC. Drawing the rest from reference TRBV19 and TRBJ2-7, the complete variable domain is DGGITQSPKYLFRKEGQNVTLSCEQNLNHDAMYWYRQDPGQGLRLIYYSQIVNDFQKGDIAEGYSVSREKKESFPLTVTSAQKNPTAFYLCASSMDGRGRTYEQYFGPGTRLTVT.